This T cell receptor (beta chain) is from a study of blood T cells in healthy people across ages (dated by TCRdb to the mid-2010s). About the investigation overall: In model experiments, template switching captured roughly one uniquely barcoded TCR beta cDNA molecule for every two T cells. To track age-related changes in TCR beta repertoire diversity, the study relied on deep sequencing normalized with unique cDNA molecular identifiers. Four age groups were formed from the donors: young (average approximately 15 years), middle-aged (approximately 42), aged (about 68) and long-lived (about 80). To avoid experimental bias, donors of different ages were spread randomly across the sequencing lanes. The study analyzed two additional independent replicas of 1 million unique cDNA reads from the same blood draw for two donors, one aged 18 to 30 and one aged 80 or older.

On the study overall, not on this receptor specifically: Total diversity estimates from one million sequenced T cells were considered lower bounds and underestimates. Because donor CMV infection status was unknown, age-related changes in expanded clonotypes were potentially confounded. The long-lived group showed more naive CD4+ T cells, fewer expanded clones and increased TCR diversity than the aged group, suggesting age selection. Because profiling used bulk unsorted PBMCs, naive and antigen-experienced compartments could not be compared conclusively. Observed TCR beta diversity per million T cells fell roughly linearly with age, and a significant reduction was already apparent by age roughly 41. A strong correlation was found between observed TCR beta diversity and the percentage of naive T cells measured by flow cytometry.

The CDR3 has 13 amino acids, counting the end cysteine and phenylalanine. The read is trimmed to its CDR3 DNA, 39 bases read in frame from base 1. Based on the germline V gene (reference sequence), the CDR1 and CDR2 sequences are SEHNR and FQNEAQ. V sheds 4 bases and J sheds 5 bases, leaving 9 bases between their ends. Systemically healthy Caucasian individuals from Russia, 39 in total and aged about 6 to 90 years, were included as donors. Each donor gave ten milliliters of peripheral blood, collected into EDTA-treated Vacutainer tubes. Ficoll-Paque density-gradient centrifugation was used to isolate PBMCs, with at least 6 million per sample. Total RNA was extracted from PBMCs with Trizol reagent, with at least 6 micrograms obtained per sample. For every donor, an aliquot of PBMCs went through flow cytometry to measure the percentages of naive CD45RAhigh/CD27high T cells. Receptor amplification or capture employed 5' RACE. The listed sequencing device is Illumina HiSeq 2500. The second PCR ran for roughly 7 to 11 cycles and used a J-beta primer mix along with a sample-barcoded 5' primer. Each TCR beta cDNA molecule received a unique molecular identifier from a template-switch 5' adaptor carrying 12 random nucleotides. At least 2.5 million CDR3-containing paired-end reads were obtained from each sample. First-strand cDNA was synthesized from all RNA with the Mint cDNA synthesis kit, primed by a TRBC-specific oligonucleotide. All cDNA was treated with uracil-DNA glycosylase and then went through a first 18-cycle PCR with the universal primers M1SS and BC2_uni_R. The authors' pipeline ran thus. For normalization, 1 million high-quality reads were randomly selected from each sample, with every read carrying a distinct molecular identifier. Instead of being binned into consensus sequences, reads that shared molecular identifiers were thrown out. CDR3 identification, clonotype clustering and error correction used MiTCR with a Q25 quality threshold and the strictest error-elimination algorithm. A nonparametric unseen species model with Euler transformation was used to estimate lower-bound total TCR beta diversity. The raw public data were reprocessed by TCRdb itself: fastp quality trimming at Q25, MiXCR clonotype calling, in-frame beta chains only. Entries are consolidated by CDR3 protein sequence, retaining the most common genes and DNA. In this record, the V and J calls reflect TCRdb's handling and not the investigators' own analysis. This sample holds roughly 1,800,000 distinct CDR3 sequences; 49% were observed only once. The ten most abundant clones make up less than 2.5% of the sample.

This clonotype turned up a few times. Its antigen is unknown. Nothing much larger sits one base from this clone, and base qualities are not available. The sequencing sample was made of blood. The chain couples TRBV7-9 to TRBJ2-1; no D segment can be confidently identified. The receptor was derived from a woman aged 40 to 50 in good health. The bases are TGTGCCAGCAGCTCTCAGGTTAACAATGAGCAGTTCTTC. It specifies CASSSQVNNEQFF.